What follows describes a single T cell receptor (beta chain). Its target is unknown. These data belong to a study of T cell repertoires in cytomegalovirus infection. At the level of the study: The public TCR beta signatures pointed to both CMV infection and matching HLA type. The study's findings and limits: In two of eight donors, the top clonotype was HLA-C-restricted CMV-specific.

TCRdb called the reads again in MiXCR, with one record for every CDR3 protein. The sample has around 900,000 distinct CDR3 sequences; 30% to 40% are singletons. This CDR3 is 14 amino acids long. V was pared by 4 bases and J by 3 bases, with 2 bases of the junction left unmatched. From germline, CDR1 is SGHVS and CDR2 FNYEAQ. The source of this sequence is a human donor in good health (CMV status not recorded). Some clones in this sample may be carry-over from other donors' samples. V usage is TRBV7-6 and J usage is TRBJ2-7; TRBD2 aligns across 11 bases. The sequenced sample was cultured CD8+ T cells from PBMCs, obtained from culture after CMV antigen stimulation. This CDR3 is CASSSTSGDYEQYF. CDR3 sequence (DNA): TGTGCCAGCAGCTCGACTAGCGGGGACTACGAGCAGTACTTC.